These T cell receptor beta chains were read from a single sample in a study of OX40 agonist ivuxolimab in advanced cancers. Here immunoSEQ multiplex PCR was the method, and the copy in TCRdb shows in-frame clones only, minus some. Found here are tens of thousands of clones, about 87% of them singletons; the top ten hold about 1.5%. The sequenced sample was CD4+ or CD8+ T cells sorted from blood, obtained in a trial of the OX40 agonist ivuxolimab. These receptor sequences come from an adult with an advanced solid tumor such as melanoma, head and neck, liver or kidney cancer. The CDR3 runs from the conserved cysteine through the conserved F or W. Fields, in order: J gene, clone size, V gene, CDR3 length, D gene, CDR3 DNA, CDR3 protein. The D gene is left open where the match is weak. Clone sizes are given selectively: once, few, many, or a class where the clone is expanded.

>TRBJ2-4|NA|TRBV27|15|NA
TGTGCCAGCACCCCCCTGGGGGCCGCCAAAAACATTCAGTACTTC
CASTPLGAAKNIQYF
>TRBJ2-5|NA|TRBV10-2|12|NA
TGCGCCAGCAGGGATCATGTAGAGACCCAGTACTTC
CASRDHVETQYF
>TRBJ2-2|NA|TRBV19|15|TRBD2
TGTGCCAGTACCGGTCGGACTAGCGGGAGCAGGGAGCTGTTTTTT
CASTGRTSGSRELFF
>TRBJ2-6|once|TRBV5-1|15|NA
TGCGCCAGCAGCCGTGGAGCCTCTGGGGCCAACGTCCTGACTTTC
CASSRGASGANVLTF
>TRBJ1-3|many|TRBV5-1|17|NA
TGCGCCAGCAGCTTGGGATTTTCGGGGGCGGGAGGAAACACCATATATTTT
CASSLGFSGAGGNTIYF
>TRBJ1-4|NA|TRBV4-1|14|NA
TGCGCCAGCAGCCAAGGGACTCGGGGAGAAAAACTGTTTTTT
CASSQGTRGEKLFF
>TRBJ2-1|few|TRBV11-3|16|NA
TGTGCCAGCAGCTTAGAGTCAGGGGCCGCGGGCAATGAGCAGTTCTTC
CASSLESGAAGNEQFF
>TRBJ2-7|NA|TRBV2|14|TRBD1
TGTGCCAGCAACCGGGACAGGGGTTCCTACGAGCAGTACTTC
CASNRDRGSYEQYF
>TRBJ1-1|NA|TRBV14|15|NA
TGTGCCAGCAGCCGCTTTAGGACTGAAAACACTGAAGCTTTCTTT
CASSRFRTENTEAFF
>TRBJ1-5|NA|TRBV5-1|14|NA
TGCGCCAGCAGCTTGGAGGGTGGCAATCAGCCCCAGCATTTT
CASSLEGGNQPQHF
>TRBJ2-1|NA|TRBV6-5|14|NA
TGTGCCAGCAGTTACTCGTTCAGGCGGGATGAGCAGTTCTTC
CASSYSFRRDEQFF
>TRBJ2-3|NA|TRBV7-6|16|TRBD2
TGTGCCAGCAGCTTAAGGGTAGCGGGGAGCACAGATACGCAGTATTTT
CASSLRVAGSTDTQYF
>TRBJ1-5|NA|TRBV6-5|14|NA
TGTGCCAGCAGGCACCGGGACAGCAATCAGCCCCAGCATTTT
CASRHRDSNQPQHF
>TRBJ1-1|NA|TRBV19|14|NA
TGTGCCAGTAGTATAAGCGGCCTTGACGCTGAAGCTTTCTTT
CASSISGLDAEAFF
>TRBJ2-3|NA|TRBV28|13|NA
TGTGCCAGCAGTGGTCACAGGGCAGATACGCAGTATTTT
CASSGHRADTQYF
>TRBJ2-5|NA|TRBV6-6|15|NA
TGTGCCAGCAGTTACTCCGGACAGACCGGAGAGACCCAGTACTTC
CASSYSGQTGETQYF
>TRBJ2-3|NA|TRBV4-1|14|NA
TGCGCCAGCAGCCTTCGGACTACGGCAGATACGCAGTATTTT
CASSLRTTADTQYF
>TRBJ2-1|NA|TRBV21-1|15|NA
TGTGCCAGCAGCAAAGCCCCGGGGGGCTGCGATGAGCAGTTCTTC
CASSKAPGGCDEQFF
>TRBJ2-5|once|TRBV7-9|13|NA
TGTGCCAGCAGCTCTGGGCTCCTAGGGACCCAGTACTTC
CASSSGLLGTQYF
>TRBJ2-7|NA|TRBV4-3|15|TRBD1
TGCGCCAGCAGCCCGTCCGGGACAGGGGAAGTGGGGCAGTACTTC
CASSPSGTGEVGQYF
>TRBJ2-6|NA|TRBV4-2|16|NA
TGTGCCAGCAGCCAAGATGTCAGGGCTGGGGCCAACGTCCTGACTTTC
CASSQDVRAGANVLTF
>TRBJ1-2|NA|TRBV2|15|TRBD1
TGTGCCAGCAGTCAAACAGGGGGCGGAGGTTATGGCTACACCTTC
CASSQTGGGGYGYTF
>TRBJ1-1|once|TRBV6-6|13|NA
TGTGCCAGCAGTTACTCGTTTCTGCCAGAAGCTTTCTTT
CASSYSFLPEAFF
>TRBJ1-6|NA|TRBV7-6|15|NA
TGTGCCAGCAGCTTAGTGCCGGGAGGGGATTCACCCCTCCACTTT
CASSLVPGGDSPLHF
>TRBJ1-1|many|TRBV5-1|13|NA
TGCGCCAGCAGCAAAACAGGGAGCACTGAAGCTTTCTTT
CASSKTGSTEAFF
>TRBJ2-7|NA|TRBV6-1|11|NA
TGTGCCAGCGGATACCTCTACGAGCAGTACTTC
CASGYLYEQYF
>TRBJ1-1|NA|TRBV9|15|NA
TGTGCCAGCAGCGTAGTGGGGGGAGGGAACACTGAAGCTTTCTTT
CASSVVGGGNTEAFF
>TRBJ1-6|NA|TRBV19|15|NA
TGTGCCAGTAGTATAGGCAGCGGAACCAATTCACCCCTCCACTTT
CASSIGSGTNSPLHF
>TRBJ1-1|NA|TRBV5-5|15|NA
TGTGCCAGCAGCTTGGAGGGAGAGGGGAACACTGAAGCTTTCTTT
CASSLEGEGNTEAFF
>TRBJ1-5|NA|TRBV5-1|15|TRBD1
TGCGCCAGCAGCTTGGAGGGGACAGGGAACCAGCCCCAGCATTTT
CASSLEGTGNQPQHF
>TRBJ2-7|NA|TRBV6-1|15|NA
TGTGCCAGCAGTGAATGGGACACTGTGACCTACGAGCAGTACTTC
CASSEWDTVTYEQYF
>TRBJ2-5|NA|TRBV7-9|18|NA
TGTGCCAGCAGCTTGGGGCCGGGACAAGCAATCCTGAGGGAGACCCAGTACTTC
CASSLGPGQAILRETQYF
>TRBJ2-1|NA|TRBV12-5|14|NA
TGTGCTAGTGGTTTGACCATCAGGGCGAATGAGCAGTTCTTC
CASGLTIRANEQFF
>TRBJ2-7|NA|TRBV27|14|NA
TGTGCCAGCAGTTTAAGGGGGGACGGATTCGAGCAGTACTTC
CASSLRGDGFEQYF
>TRBJ1-2|NA|TRBV4-3|16|NA
TGCGCCAGCAGCCCAAATTTGCTAGGAGGCAACTATGGCTACACCTTC
CASSPNLLGGNYGYTF
>TRBJ2-1|NA|TRBV11-2|15|TRBD2
TGTGCCAGCAGCTTAGTACTAGCGGGGAACAATGAGCAGTTCTTC
CASSLVLAGNNEQFF
>TRBJ2-3|NA|TRBV18|14|TRBD1
TGTGCCAGCTCCGGACAGGGGGGCACAGATACGCAGTATTTT
CASSGQGGTDTQYF
>TRBJ1-4|NA|TRBV6-1|14|NA
TGTGCCAGCAGTGAAAGAATCACAGGAGAAAAACTGTTTTTT
CASSERITGEKLFF
>TRBJ2-3|NA|TRBV11-2|15|NA
TGTGCCAGCAGCACCGACGGGACTAGCACAGATACGCAGTATTTT
CASSTDGTSTDTQYF
>TRBJ2-7|NA|TRBV2|14|TRBD1
TGTGCCAGCAGGCTGGACAGGAACTCCTACGAGCAGTACTTC
CASRLDRNSYEQYF
>TRBJ1-1|NA|TRBV11-3|16|NA
TGTGCCAGCAGCTTAGACGGGAGGGGAGGGAACACTGAAGCTTTCTTT
CASSLDGRGGNTEAFF
>TRBJ2-4|NA|TRBV6-6|13|NA
TGTGCCAGCGGCTTTAGCGTAAAAACAGTTCAGTACTTC
CASGFSVKTVQYF
>TRBJ2-2|once|TRBV15|12|NA
TGTGCCACCAGCATTAATATGGGGGAGCTGTTTTTT
CATSINMGELFF
>TRBJ1-1|few|TRBV18|11|NA
TGTGCCAGCTCATTTAGCACTGAAACTTTCTTT
CASSFSTETFF
>TRBJ2-1|NA|TRBV5-4|12|NA
TGTGCCAGCAGCTTGGCTTACAATGAGCAGTTCTTC
CASSLAYNEQFF
>TRBJ2-3|NA|TRBV7-3|13|NA
TGTGCCAGCAGCCCTTTACGGGCAGATACGCAGTATTTT
CASSPLRADTQYF
>TRBJ2-5|NA|TRBV7-6|15|NA
TGTGCCAGCAGCCCACCTAGTCCCACGGGGGAGACCCAGTACTTC
CASSPPSPTGETQYF
>TRBJ1-5|NA|TRBV7-9|15|TRBD1
TGTGCCAGCAGCCCGCCCGGGACAGTAAATCAGCCCCAGCATTTT
CASSPPGTVNQPQHF
>TRBJ2-5|NA|TRBV18|14|NA
TGTGCCAGCTCACCAGGAATTACCCAAGAGACCCAGTACTTC
CASSPGITQETQYF
>TRBJ2-2|NA|TRBV7-7|16|TRBD1
TGTGCCAGCAGCTTAGAGGCAGGGGGAAACACCGGGGAGCTGTTTTTT
CASSLEAGGNTGELFF